The rows below give T cell receptor beta chains drawn from one sample of a study of cytotoxic CD8 clonotypes in ibrutinib-treated CLL. Clones were sequenced by immunoSEQ multiplex PCR, and TCRdb holds only the in-frame ones, with some missing. The sample lists about 200,000 clones; roughly 65% were seen once. The specimen comprised PBMCs, sampled after 12 months of ibrutinib treatment. Receptors originate from a human donor with chronic lymphocytic leukemia. Both conserved end residues are part of each CDR3. The D gene is left open where the match is weak. Clone sizes are given selectively: once, few, many, or a class where the clone is expanded.

V,D,J,size,CDR3,DNA
TRBV10-2,NA,TRBJ1-5,NA,CASSEWPQSQPQHF,TGCGCCAGCAGTGAATGGCCCCAGAGTCAGCCCCAGCATTTT
TRBV9,NA,TRBJ2-3,NA,CASSVGISTDTQYF,TGTGCCAGCAGCGTCGGTATAAGCACAGATACGCAGTATTTT
TRBV5-1,TRBD1,TRBJ1-2,NA,CASSSSRQGSGNYGYTF,TGCGCCAGCAGCTCCTCGAGACAGGGGAGCGGAAACTATGGCTACACCTTC
TRBV6-1,NA,TRBJ2-7,NA,CASRKGLEQYF,TGTGCCAGCAGAAAGGGTCTCGAGCAGTACTTC
TRBV9,NA,TRBJ1-1,NA,CASSVVGGAEAFF,TGTGCCAGCAGCGTAGTTGGGGGGGCTGAAGCTTTCTTT
TRBV7-9,NA,TRBJ2-3,NA,CASSLAGASTDTQYF,TGTGCCAGCAGCTTGGCGGGGGCGAGCACAGATACGCAGTATTTT
TRBV5-1,NA,TRBJ1-6,NA,CASSWGGGGPNSPLHF,TGCGCCAGCAGCTGGGGTGGCGGGGGGCCAAATTCACCCCTCCACTTT
TRBV6-1,NA,TRBJ1-1,NA,CASPRTFGNTEAFF,TGTGCCAGTCCCCGGACATTCGGAAACACTGAAGCTTTCTTT
TRBV30,NA,TRBJ2-5,NA,CAWSVHSGRLQETQYF,TGTGCCTGGAGTGTACACTCGGGGAGATTGCAAGAGACCCAGTACTTC
TRBV28,TRBD1,TRBJ1-4,many,CASRSSGTGVNEKLFF,TGTGCCAGCAGATCCAGCGGGACAGGGGTTAATGAAAAACTGTTTTTT
TRBV9,NA,TRBJ1-1,NA,CASSVGGRNTEAFF,TGTGCCAGCAGCGTCGGGGGAAGGAACACTGAAGCTTTCTTT
TRBV29-1,NA,TRBJ2-7,NA,CSVEDGTYEQYF,TGCAGCGTTGAAGATGGGACTTACGAGCAGTACTTC
TRBV6-5,TRBD1,TRBJ2-2,many,CASRPTGASTGELFF,TGTGCCAGCAGACCGACAGGGGCTAGCACCGGGGAGCTGTTTTTT
TRBV18,TRBD1,TRBJ1-2,NA,CASSPGTGTEGYTF,TGTGCCAGCTCCCCCGGGACAGGGACGGAGGGCTACACCTTC
TRBV7-9,TRBD1,TRBJ1-2,NA,CASSYGTEGHGYTF,TGTGCCAGCAGCTACGGGACAGAAGGACATGGCTACACCTTC
TRBV7-9,NA,TRBJ2-1,NA,CASSLIASTSFYSYNEQFF,TGTGCCAGCAGCTTAATCGCCTCGACTAGTTTCTACTCCTACAATGAGCAGTTCTTC
TRBV6-6,TRBD1,TRBJ1-2,NA,CASSPNGQGREGYTF,TGTGCCAGCAGCCCTAACGGACAGGGGAGAGAGGGCTACACCTTC
TRBV7-9,NA,TRBJ1-1,few,CASSPRQEAEAFF,TGTGCCAGCAGCCCCAGACAGGAAGCTGAAGCTTTCTTT
TRBV28,TRBD1,TRBJ2-6,few,CASRSRDRGMFWANVLTF,TGTGCCAGCAGGTCCCGGGACAGGGGTATGTTCTGGGCCAACGTCCTGACTTTC
TRBV5-1,NA,TRBJ2-2,few,CASSLGPPDTGELFF,TGCGCCAGCAGCTTGGGGCCCCCTGACACCGGGGAGCTGTTTTTT
TRBV18,NA,TRBJ1-1,NA,CASSGGRRGTEAFF,TGTGCCAGCTCAGGTGGCAGGAGAGGCACTGAAGCTTTCTTT
TRBV29-1,NA,TRBJ2-7,NA,CSVVPAESYEQYF,TGCAGCGTTGTGCCAGCGGAGAGCTACGAGCAGTACTTC
TRBV5-1,TRBD1,TRBJ1-1,NA,CASSWGTAEAFF,TGCGCCAGCAGCTGGGGGACAGCTGAAGCTTTCTTT
TRBV30,NA,TRBJ1-2,NA,CAWSVRTVNGYTF,TGTGCCTGGAGTGTCCGGACGGTTAATGGCTACACCTTC
TRBV5-4,NA,TRBJ2-7,few,CASSLPGVRAYEQYF,TGTGCCAGCAGCCTCCCGGGAGTCCGGGCCTACGAGCAGTACTTC
TRBV5-1,NA,TRBJ1-2,NA,CASSLSAGPNYGYTF,TGCGCCAGCAGCTTGTCGGCAGGTCCAAACTATGGCTACACCTTC
TRBV6-5,NA,TRBJ2-3,NA,CASSYRGRADTQYF,TGTGCCAGCAGTTACAGGGGAAGAGCAGATACGCAGTATTTT
TRBV6-6,TRBD1,TRBJ2-7,NA,CASSSRDRAGYEQYF,TGTGCCAGCAGCTCCCGGGACAGGGCGGGCTACGAGCAGTACTTC
TRBV5-1,NA,TRBJ2-5,once,CASSLPGGGGETQYF,TGCGCCAGCAGCTTGCCCGGGGGCGGAGGAGAGACCCAGTACTTC
TRBV7-9,NA,TRBJ1-4,NA,CASRTTLNEKLFF,TGTGCCAGCAGGACCACACTTAATGAAAAACTGTTTTTT
TRBV18,NA,TRBJ1-1,few,CASSKVLAEHTEAFF,TGTGCCAGCTCAAAGGTCTTGGCAGAGCACACTGAAGCTTTCTTT
TRBV27,TRBD2,TRBJ2-1,NA,CASSLWPTSGRRGEQFF,TGTGCCAGCAGTTTATGGCCAACTAGCGGGAGGAGAGGTGAGCAGTTCTTC
TRBV6-5,TRBD1,TRBJ1-4,once,CASSYQGAQEKLFF,TGTGCCAGCAGTTACCAGGGGGCGCAGGAAAAACTGTTTTTT
TRBV7-9,TRBD1,TRBJ1-2,NA,CASSRTGANYGYTF,TGTGCCAGCAGCAGGACAGGGGCGAACTATGGCTACACCTTC
TRBV6-1,TRBD1,TRBJ1-5,many,CASSPQGGLNQPQHF,TGTGCCAGCAGTCCCCAGGGGGGGCTGAATCAGCCCCAGCATTTT
TRBV5-1,TRBD2,TRBJ2-7,NA,CASSLGGGEEQYF,TGCGCCAGCAGCTTGGGCGGGGGAGAAGAGCAGTACTTC
TRBV7-9,TRBD1,TRBJ1-5,once,CASSSGQGNQPQHF,TGTGCCAGCAGCTCGGGACAGGGAAATCAGCCCCAGCATTTT
TRBV28,TRBD1,TRBJ1-2,NA,CASSLPGQGAAGYTF,TGTGCCAGCAGTTTGCCGGGACAGGGGGCTGCTGGCTACACCTTC
TRBV30,NA,TRBJ1-4,NA,CAWSAGQHNEKLFF,TGTGCCTGGAGCGCGGGGCAGCATAATGAAAAACTGTTTTTT
TRBV29-1,NA,TRBJ2-7,NA,CSVVWTGRVNEQYF,TGCAGCGTTGTCTGGACAGGGAGGGTCAACGAGCAGTACTTC
TRBV6-1,TRBD1,TRBJ1-2,NA,CASVGQYYGYTF,TGTGCCAGCGTGGGACAGTACTATGGCTACACCTTC
TRBV7-2,NA,TRBJ2-5,NA,CASSPKETQYF,TGTGCCAGCAGCCCGAAAGAGACCCAGTACTTC
TRBV19,NA,TRBJ1-2,NA,CASTRGGYPGYTF,TGTGCCAGTACCCGGGGGGGGTATCCTGGCTACACCTTC
TRBV4-2,TRBD1,TRBJ1-1,NA,CASSQAKTGVWTEAFF,TGTGCCAGCAGCCAAGCCAAGACAGGGGTTTGGACTGAAGCTTTCTTT
TRBV14,NA,TRBJ2-7,NA,CASSQVGYTYEQYF,TGTGCCAGCAGCCAAGTTGGATACACCTACGAGCAGTACTTC
TRBV30,NA,TRBJ1-6,NA,CAWSLPAGGSSPLHF,TGTGCCTGGAGTCTCCCCGCGGGGGGGAGTTCACCCCTCCACTTT
TRBV4-1,TRBD2,TRBJ2-7,once,CASSKREISEQYF,TGCGCCAGCAGTAAGCGGGAGATTAGCGAGCAGTACTTC